This T cell receptor beta chain emerged from a study of metastatic and nonmetastatic thyroid tumors. Study in general: Repertoire data that came from the blood and tumor or nodule tissue of malignant and benign thyroid patients were compared.

CDR3 size: 16 residues. V lost 2 bases, J lost 7 bases, and 15 bases lay in between. Germline values: CDR1 MNHEY, CDR2 SVGAGI. Patients underwent thyroid surgery, and none had received any treatment before it. Whole-study results and caveats: In blood and tumor, TCR beta diversity was reportedly significantly higher in malignant thyroid tumors than in benign nodules.

TCRdb recomputed clones from the PCR reads via MiXCR. The table has about 21,000 clones, approximately 30% seen once; the top ten hold 15% to 25%. Within the sample, this clone is medium-sized. Its antigen is currently unknown. Sequenced: blood. The receptor was derived from a female donor with papillary thyroid cancer or a benign thyroid nodule (not recorded which). Some clones in this sample may be carry-over from other donors' samples. This chain joins TRBV6-5 and TRBJ1-6, with D possibly TRBD1 on 5 matching bases. The CDR3 reads CASSYGGPPFNSPLHF. The CDR3 DNA reads as TGTGCCAGCAGTTACGGGGGACCTCCCTTCAATTCACCCCTCCACTTT.